This TCR beta chain comes out of a study of T cells after yellow fever vaccination. A 5'RACE template-switching step, the method used to make TCR cDNA, added a universal primer site and UMIs. TCRdb independently ran MiXCR on the 5' RACE reads; one entry per CDR3 protein. The sample lists around 550,000 distinct CDR3 sequences, about 19% occurring once. Notes on the study in general: From the bulk population, abundant clonotypes could contaminate and appear within FACS-sorted repertoires.

This clonotype was observed a few times. The antigen remains unidentified. The receptor was derived from a man aged 30 to 39 who received the YFV17D yellow fever vaccine. This specimen consisted of PBMCs, obtained 15 days after the yellow fever booster vaccination.

DNA for the CDR3: TGTGCCAGCAGCTTGGCCCCCGGGGAGAACACTGAAGCTTTCTTT. Protein: CASSLAPGENTEAFF. V gene TRBV5-4 combines with J gene TRBJ1-1; D is unresolved. V was pared by 0 bases and J by 1 base, with 10 bases between. CDR1 and CDR2 from the germline V gene are SGHNT and YYREEE (reference sequence). There are 15 residues in the CDR3.